These 32 T cell receptor beta chains share one sample of origin, sequenced in a study of Graves' ophthalmopathy and Graves' hyperthyroidism. As the template, RNA transcripts were used to amplify TCR beta CDR3 regions. The first round was an RT-PCR with HTBI primers, and the second round was a multiplex PCR. TCRdb reprocessed the multiplex PCR reads with MiXCR, giving one entry per CDR3 protein. The data contain 350,000 or so distinct CDR3 sequences, 15% to 20% of them singletons. Sequencing was performed on peripheral blood. The receptors were sampled from an adult man with Graves' ophthalmopathy.

This clonotype was observed many times. The chain is built from TRBV2 and TRBJ2-5; no firm D call. Germline V CDR1 and CDR2: SNHLY, FYNNEI. The V and J ends lost 6 bases and 1 base respectively, with 6 bases between them. The CDR3 contains 12 residues. The CDR3 sequence: CASRSFQETQYF. CDR3 bases: TGTGCCAGCAGAAGTTTCCAAGAGACCCAGTACTTC. Full variable domain (missing parts from reference TRBV2 and TRBJ2-5): EPEVTQTPSHQVTQMGQEVILRCVPISNHLYFYWYRQILGQKVEFLVSFYNNEISEKSEIFDDQFSVERPDGSNFTLKIRSTKLEDSAMYFCASRSFQETQYFGPGTRLLVL.

In its sample, this clonotype was seen many times. This chain joins TRBV6-5 and TRBJ1-5; D is undetermined. This CDR3 comprises 14 residues. Germline values: CDR1 MNHEY, CDR2 SVGAGI. The germline V and J ends were trimmed by 0 bases and 7 bases, with 10 bases remaining between them. The CDR3 sequence is CASSYSNVGQPQHF. In DNA form, the CDR3 reads TGTGCCAGCAGTTACTCGAACGTGGGGCAGCCCCAGCATTTT.

The gene calls are TRBV29-1 and TRBJ2-5, with D perhaps matching TRBD1 (5 bases). V was shortened by 3 bases and J by 5 bases, with 10 bases between the two germline ends. The germline CDR1 and CDR2 sequences are SQVTM and ANQGSEA. This CDR3 has 12 residues. In nucleotides, the CDR3 is TGCAGCGTTGATGGGGCGAGGGAGACCCAGTACTTC. As protein: CSVDGARETQYF.

At least ten counts were recorded for this clonotype. The gene calls are TRBV6-5 and TRBJ2-6, with D unresolved. Germline-derived CDR1 and CDR2 are MNHEY and SVGAGI. V shed 7 bases and J shed 4 bases, with 17 bases lying between them. The CDR3 totals 16 residues. Here the CDR3 DNA reads TGTGCCAGCAAGACCGCAGGCCTGACAGGGGCCAACGTCCTGACTTTC. This gives the protein CASKTAGLTGANVLTF.

This clonotype was counted a few times. The CDR3 nucleotides are TGTGCCAGCAGCCACGGACTAGCGGGGGGGAACGAGCAGTACTTC. This encodes CASSHGLAGGNEQYF. The gene calls are TRBV3-1 and TRBJ2-7; TRBD2 agrees at 15 bases. Germline values: CDR1 LGHDT, CDR2 YNNKEL (reference sequence). V shed 3 bases and J 5 bases; nucleotides not matched to a gene: 2. This CDR3 spans 15 amino acids.

This clonotype showed up many times. V and J are TRBV7-2 and TRBJ2-4; 10 positions match TRBD1. V was pared by 5 bases and J by 6 bases, with 7 bases of the junction left unmatched. This CDR3 contains 15 residues. The germline CDR1 and CDR2 sequences are SGHTA and FQGNSA. The CDR3 is CASSARDRGVNIQYF. DNA for the CDR3: TGTGCCAGCAGCGCCCGGGACAGGGGAGTAAACATTCAGTACTTC.

This clonotype showed up many times. The chain combines TRBV19 with TRBJ1-5; TRBD1 aligns across 9 bases. This CDR3 has 15 amino acids. The junction had 6 bases not matched to a gene; V was cut back by 3 bases and J by 6 bases. Germline assignment: CDR1 LNHDA and CDR2 SQIVND (reference sequence). The CDR3 reads CASSIRTGEGQPQHF. CDR3 bases: TGTGCCAGTAGTATCCGGACAGGGGAGGGTCAGCCCCAGCATTTT.

This clonotype was picked up many times. The chain has TRBV6-1 and TRBJ1-2; no reliable D call. The germline CDR1 and CDR2 sequences are MNHNS and SASEGT. The CDR3 runs 13 residues. With 3 bases removed from V and 1 base from J, the gap between germline ends came to 6 bases. The DNA for the CDR3 is TGTGCCAGCAGTGATGGTAATAACTATGGCTACACCTTC. Its translation is CASSDGNNYGYTF.

This chain connects TRBV6-5 to TRBJ2-7; D is possibly TRBD2 (6 bases). The CDR3 has 15 residues. Per germline, CDR1 MNHEY and CDR2 SVGAGI. V lost 2 bases to trimming and J lost 3 bases, with 14 bases between them. The CDR3 DNA follows: TGTGCCAGCAGTTACGGATTCGGGACTGGCTACGAGCAGTACTTC. Protein sequence: CASSYGFGTGYEQYF.

The chain recombines TRBV29-1 with TRBJ1-1; TRBD1 is a possible D gene (6 bases). Trimming removed 6 bases at V and 5 bases at J, with 16 bases between. Germline V gene lookup returns CDR1 SQVTM and CDR2 ANQGSEA. The CDR3 loop spans 13 amino acids. As DNA, the CDR3 is TGCAGCGTCGAGGGGGGTTCGGTTACTGAAGCTTTCTTT. It translates to CSVEGGSVTEAFF.

There are many counts of this clonotype. This sequence joins TRBV3-1 and TRBJ1-1, with 7 bases identical to TRBD1. Germline V lookup: CDR1 LGHDT, CDR2 YNNKEL (reference sequence). The CDR3 contains 11 residues. V shed 5 bases and J 8 bases; nucleotides not matched to a gene: 2. The CDR3 here is CASSRGQEAFF. Written as DNA, the CDR3 is TGTGCCAGCAGCAGGGGACAGGAAGCTTTCTTT.

At least ten counts were recorded for this clonotype. The chain is built from TRBV20-1 and TRBJ1-6, with D hard to call. Trimming removed 5 bases at V and 5 bases at J, with 16 bases between. The germline V gene encodes CDR1 DFQATT and CDR2 SNEGSKA (reference sequence). The length of the CDR3 is 15 residues. The DNA for the CDR3 is TGCAGTGCTGAATTAGCGTGGACCGATAATTCACCCCTCCACTTT. Amino acids: CSAELAWTDNSPLHF.

Worth noting for this clonotype: The junction and the germline gene differ at one end; a read error may be behind it. The chain combines TRBV4-1 with TRBJ2-7; no reliable D call. Germline lookup yields CDR1 MGHRA and CDR2 YSYEKL. The CDR3 is 14 residues long. The CDR3: CTSSQVLNSYEQYF. The CDR3, as DNA: TGCACCAGCAGCCAAGTTCTAAACTCCTACGAGCAGTACTTC.

This clonotype was counted at least ten times. This chain uses TRBV6-2 or TRBV6-3 with TRBJ2-7; 10 nucleotides line up with TRBD2. Germline lookup yields CDR1 MNHEY and CDR2 SVGEGT. V shed 7 bases and J 6 bases; nucleotides not matched to a gene: 9. The CDR3 extends over 14 amino acids. The CDR3 spells CASIRAGGPSEQYF. CDR3 bases: TGTGCCAGCATAAGAGCGGGAGGGCCTAGCGAGCAGTACTTC.

This clonotype was observed many times. The rearrangement joins TRBV2 to TRBJ2-5; D gene uncertain. Germline V lookup: CDR1 SNHLY, CDR2 FYNNEI. The V gene lost 7 bases and the J gene lost 3 bases, with 18 bases spanning the gap. This CDR3 has 15 residues. The CDR3 region is CASNEIGTAKETQYF. The CDR3 DNA follows: TGTGCCAGCAATGAGATAGGAACGGCAAAAGAGACCCAGTACTTC.

There are many counts of this clonotype. V gene TRBV14 combines with J gene TRBJ2-5, with a tentative D call TRBD1 (5 bases). Trimming pared 1 base from V and 5 bases from J, leaving 11 bases between. Germline lookup yields CDR1 SGHDN and CDR2 FVKESK. This CDR3 is built from 14 residues. CDR3: CASSQADKAETQYF. CDR3 DNA: TGTGCCAGCAGCCAAGCGGACAAGGCGGAGACCCAGTACTTC.

This clonotype was observed at least ten times. The rearrangement joins TRBV5-1 to TRBJ2-7, with 13 bases that match TRBD2. The V segment lost 6 bases and the J segment 5 bases; nucleotides outside the gene matches: 8. The germline V gene encodes CDR1 SGHRS and CDR2 YFSETQ. The CDR3 has 15 residues. CDR3 sequence reads: CASIPLAGGPDEQYF. CDR3 DNA: TGCGCCAGCATCCCACTAGCGGGAGGGCCGGACGAGCAGTACTTC. Supplemented by reference TRBV5-1 and TRBJ2-7, the full variable domain reads KAGVTQTPRYLIKTRGQQVTLSCSPISGHRSVSWYQQTPGQGLQFLFEYFSETQRNKGNFPGRFSGRQFSNSRSEMNVSTLELGDSALYLCASIPLAGGPDEQYFGPGTRLTVT.

This clonotype was counted many times. V and J are TRBV6-1 and TRBJ1-1, with a tentative D call TRBD1 (6 bases). The CDR3 contains 15 residues. The germline V gene has CDR1 MNHNS and CDR2 SASEGT. V dropped 7 bases and J dropped 2 bases, with 17 bases sitting between them. This chain's CDR3 is CASTPIGQINTEAFF. Written as DNA, the CDR3 is TGTGCCAGCACCCCAATAGGACAGATCAACACTGAAGCTTTCTTT.

This clonotype showed up many times. One end of the junction does not line up with germline, which may come from a read error. The chain uses TRBV28 and TRBJ1-2; 8 bases map to TRBD1. This CDR3 contains 11 residues. Germline V lookup: CDR1 MDHEN, CDR2 SYDVKM. CDR3 residues: CASRDADRADF. The CDR3 DNA is TGTGCCAGCAGGGATGCGGACAGGGCAGACTTC.

This clonotype was detected many times. The rearrangement joins TRBV7-2 to TRBJ2-7; the D gene is possibly TRBD2 (6 bases). There are 16 residues in the CDR3. Germline V lookup: CDR1 SGHTA, CDR2 FQGNSA. V was cut by 1 base and J by 2 bases, with 15 bases left in between. The DNA of the CDR3 is TGTGCCAGCAGCTTAGGGCGGGGACTTAGCGCCTACGAGCAGTACTTC. Amino acid sequence: CASSLGRGLSAYEQYF.

This clonotype was observed many times. The chain recombines TRBV24-1 with TRBJ2-5, with 7 bases matching TRBD1. The CDR3 has 14 amino acids. V trimming: 4 bases; J trimming: 4 bases; junction bases outside the gene matches: 5. Germline lookup yields CDR1 KGHDR and CDR2 SFDVKD. CDR3 in DNA: TGTGCCACCAGTGACCCGACAGGGACAGAGACCCAGTACTTC. Its protein product is CATSDPTGTETQYF.

This clonotype occurred many times. The gene calls are TRBV28 and TRBJ2-7; TRBD2 agrees at 7 bases. V lost 2 bases and J lost 1; bases outside the gene matches: 5. Germline V gene data show CDR1 as MDHEN and CDR2 as SYDVKM. The CDR3 has 15 residues. The CDR3 is CASSLDWRGSYEQYF. The CDR3 DNA is TGTGCCAGCAGTTTAGATTGGCGGGGGTCCTACGAGCAGTACTTC.

At least ten counts were recorded for this clonotype. The chain carries TRBV19 and TRBJ2-2, with D unresolved. The germline gives CDR1 LNHDA, CDR2 SQIVND (reference sequence). V lost 8 bases, J lost 1 base, and 8 bases lay in between. The CDR3 totals 13 residues. Here the CDR3 reads CASRHLNTGELFF. DNA of the CDR3: TGTGCCAGTCGACACTTGAACACCGGGGAGCTGTTTTTT.

This clonotype was recorded many times. The chain couples TRBV6-1 to TRBJ1-5; weak D call: TRBD1 (6 bases). CDR1 and CDR2 (germline): MNHNS, SASEGT. V was cut by 0 bases and J by 10 bases, with 16 bases left in between. The CDR3 has 15 amino acids. Written as DNA, the CDR3 is TGTGCCAGCAGTGAAGCGTGGACAGCTCTCTTACCCCAGCATTTT. Protein product: CASSEAWTALLPQHF.

This clonotype was counted at least ten times. This chain joins TRBV19 and TRBJ1-2, with D possibly being TRBD1 (5 bases). Per the germline V gene, CDR1 is LNHDA and CDR2 is SQIVND (reference sequence). The CDR3 runs 14 residues. Trimming stripped 2 bases from V and 1 base from J, with 8 bases between. In nucleotides, the CDR3 is TGTGCCAGTAGTATAAGGGGCCTTAACTATGGCTACACCTTC. Translating gives CASSIRGLNYGYTF. The entire variable domain, with the rest obtained from reference TRBV19 and TRBJ1-2, is as follows: DGGITQSPKYLFRKEGQNVTLSCEQNLNHDAMYWYRQDPGQGLRLIYYSQIVNDFQKGDIAEGYSVSREKKESFPLTVTSAQKNPTAFYLCASSIRGLNYGYTFGSGTRLTVV.

This clonotype was counted at least ten times. The gene calls are TRBV3-1 and TRBJ2-2; a weak D match, TRBD2 (6 bases). Germline values: CDR1 LGHDT, CDR2 YNNKEL (reference sequence). The CDR3 has 14 residues. The V end lost 2 bases, the J end lost 8 bases, and 12 bases lay between the germline ends. CDR3 protein: CASSQIGRSGELFF. CDR3 nucleotide sequence: TGTGCCAGCAGCCAAATTGGGAGGTCGGGGGAGCTGTTTTTT.

Many counts were recorded for this clonotype. The CDR3 is CASSMRSGGDRREQYF. Written as DNA, the CDR3 is TGTGCCAGCAGTATGCGCTCTGGAGGAGACCGTAGAGAGCAGTACTTC. J is TRBJ2-7 and V is TRBV28, with a tentative D call TRBD2 (5 bases). CDR3 length equals 16 residues. Germline V gene data show CDR1 as MDHEN and CDR2 as SYDVKM. V was shortened by 5 bases and J by 7 bases, with 24 bases between the two germline ends. The entire variable domain, with the rest obtained from reference TRBV28 and TRBJ2-7, is as follows: DVKVTQSSRYLVKRTGEKVFLECVQDMDHENMFWYRQDPGLGLRLIYFSYDVKMKEKGDIPEGYSVSREKKERFSLILESASTNQTSMYLCASSMRSGGDRREQYFGPGTRLTVT.

This clonotype was picked up many times. The chain employs TRBV20-1 and TRBJ1-1; 9 nucleotides align to TRBD1. V lost 1 base and J lost 4; bases outside the gene matches: 7. The CDR3 extends over 15 amino acids. In germline, CDR1 is DFQATT, CDR2 SNEGSKA (reference sequence). Written as DNA, the CDR3 is TGCAGTGCTAGAGCGGACAGGGGCTGGAGCACTGAAGCTTTCTTT. Translation gives CSARADRGWSTEAFF.

In its sample, this clonotype was seen many times. The chain employs TRBV7-2 and TRBJ2-7; D assignment may be TRBD1 or TRBD2 (6 bases each). The CDR3 loop spans 11 amino acids. CDR1 SGHTA and CDR2 FQGNSA come from the germline V gene. V was shortened by 8 bases and J by 8 bases, with 13 bases between the two germline ends. CDR3: CASQEGGKQYF. The CDR3 nucleotides read TGTGCCAGCCAAGAGGGGGGTAAGCAGTACTTC.

J is TRBJ1-1 and V is TRBV11-3; no clear D gene. Germline V gene data show CDR1 as SGHNT and CDR2 as YENEEA. Deletions cut 5 bases from V and 7 bases from J, with 11 bases between. The CDR3 length is 12 residues. In DNA, the CDR3 is TGTGCCAGCAGCCAACAAGGAGGTGAAGCTTTCTTT. It encodes CASSQQGGEAFF. The full variable domain, its missing parts supplied by reference TRBV11-3 and TRBJ1-1, is EAGVVQSPRYKIIEKKQPVAFWCNPISGHNTLYWYLQNLGQGPELLIRYENEEAVDDSQLPKDRFSAERLKGVDSTLKIQPAELGDSAVYLCASSQQGGEAFFGQGTRLTVV.

At least ten counts were recorded for this clonotype. V usage is TRBV5-1 and J usage is TRBJ2-7; the D call may be TRBD1 or TRBD2 (5 bases each). Germline V lookup: CDR1 SGHRS, CDR2 YFSETQ. This CDR3 region has 14 residues. V shed 1 base and J shed 9 bases, with 17 bases lying between them. CDR3 loop: CASSLIGADDAQYF. The CDR3 nucleotides read TGCGCCAGCAGCTTGATCGGGGCGGACGACGCGCAGTACTTC.

This clonotype has a count of ten or more. This chain joins TRBV12-3 or TRBV12-4 and TRBJ1-6; D is perhaps TRBD1 (5 bases). The CDR3 contains 15 residues. The germline V and J ends were trimmed by 5 bases and 5 bases, with 13 bases remaining between them. CDR3 in amino acids: CASSPQGIHNSPLHF. The CDR3 coding sequence is TGTGCCAGCAGTCCCCAGGGTATCCATAATTCACCCCTCCACTTT.